One and the same sample provided the 31 T cell receptor beta chains below, sequenced in a study of resident and recirculating memory T cells in vitiligo. Sequenced by immunoSEQ multiplex PCR; TCRdb stores in-frame clones only, minus some. The table records fewer than 85,000 clones, 92% of them present only once. The source material was blood. All receptors derive from a male donor with vitiligo.

The rearrangement links TRBV9 to TRBJ2-3; no reliable D call. V was cut by 4 bases and J by 4 bases, with 16 bases left in between. CDR3 size: 15 residues. Per the germline V gene, CDR1 is SGDLS and CDR2 is YYNGEE. CDR3 sequence: CASSPRLGMADTQYF. CDR3 DNA: TGTGCCAGCAGCCCCCGGCTAGGCATGGCAGATACGCAGTATTTT.

This sequence joins TRBV19 and TRBJ2-7, with D unclear. This CDR3 comprises 14 residues. The germline gives CDR1 LNHDA, CDR2 SQIVND (reference sequence). Trimming took 5 bases from V and 4 from J, leaving 15 bases between them. This chain's CDR3 is CASSRGLLAYEQYF. CDR3 DNA: TGTGCCAGTAGTCGTGGCCTTCTGGCTTACGAGCAGTACTTC. The full variable domain, in which reference TRBV19 and TRBJ2-7 provide the parts outside the CDR3, is DGGITQSPKYLFRKEGQNVTLSCEQNLNHDAMYWYRQDPGQGLRLIYYSQIVNDFQKGDIAEGYSVSREKKESFPLTVTSAQKNPTAFYLCASSRGLLAYEQYFGPGTRLTVT.

The V and J genes are TRBV7-2 and TRBJ2-7; 8 bases agree with TRBD1. V lost 2 bases to trimming and J lost 3 bases; unmatched junction nucleotides: 12. Per the germline V gene, CDR1 is SGHTA and CDR2 is FQGNSA. This CDR3 spans 17 amino acids. In DNA form, the CDR3 reads TGTGCCAGCAGCTTATCTCCGGGACAGGCCTTGTACTACGAGCAGTACTTC. This encodes CASSLSPGQALYYEQYF.

The chain has TRBV25-1 and TRBJ2-7, with 7 bases aligning to TRBD1. V trimming: 6 bases; J trimming: 3 bases; junction bases outside the gene matches: 8. There are 14 residues in the CDR3. Germline-derived CDR1 and CDR2 are MGHDK and SYGVNS. CDR3 loop: CASSPDRTDYEQYF. The CDR3, as DNA: TGTGCCAGCAGCCCGGACAGGACCGACTACGAGCAGTACTTC.

The V gene is TRBV28, the J gene TRBJ2-7; no reliable D call. The CDR3 runs 16 residues. CDR1 and CDR2 (germline): MDHEN, SYDVKM. Trimming took 6 bases from V and 1 from J, leaving 19 bases between them. The CDR3 region has the DNA TGTGCCAGCAGCAGCTTAGAGGAGATACGATCCTACGAGCAGTACTTC. Amino acids: CASSSLEEIRSYEQYF.

The chain uses TRBV7-3 and TRBJ1-1, with TRBD1 identical over 9 bases. This CDR3 comprises 16 residues. Germline CDR1 and CDR2: SGHTA and FQGTGA. Trimming at V came to 5 bases and at J to 4 bases, leaving 11 bases not matched to a gene. This CDR3 reads CASSPAGTGYSTEAFF. Written as DNA, the CDR3 is TGTGCCAGCAGCCCCGCGGGGACAGGGTATAGCACTGAAGCTTTCTTT.

This rearrangement joins TRBV5-6 to TRBJ2-1, with 14 bases lining up with TRBD2. Germline loops: CDR1 SGHDT, CDR2 YYEEEE. The CDR3 spans 14 residues. Trimming at V came to 4 bases and at J to 14 bases, leaving 8 bases not matched to a gene. DNA for the CDR3: TGTGCCAGCAGCCTTGGACTAGCGGGAGGTCACGAGTTCTTC. This translates into CASSLGLAGGHEFF.

V usage is TRBV13 and J usage is TRBJ2-7, with TRBD1 identical over 9 bases. Unmatched junction bases numbered 4, after V lost 3 bases and J lost 4 bases. Germline CDR1 and CDR2: PRHDT and FYEKMQ (reference sequence). This CDR3 is built from 14 residues. The CDR3 spells CASSFRDRVYEQYF. CDR3 nucleotide sequence: TGTGCCAGCAGCTTTCGGGACAGGGTTTACGAGCAGTACTTC.

This chain joins TRBV6-1 and TRBJ2-7, with 7 bases fitting TRBD1. The CDR3 spans 12 residues. The germline gives CDR1 MNHNS, CDR2 SASEGT. Trimming cost V 7 bases and J 10 bases; bases outside gene matches: 10. In DNA, the CDR3 is TGTGCCAGCACATGGACAGGCCAGAACCAGTACTTC. Encoded protein: CASTWTGQNQYF.

The chain combines TRBV28 with TRBJ2-1, with 7 nucleotides matching TRBD1. Trimming at V came to 5 bases and at J to 0 bases, leaving 1 base not matched to a gene. CDR3 length: 14 residues. Germline V CDR1 and CDR2: MDHEN, SYDVKM. The CDR3: CASSRDSSYNEQFF. The CDR3 DNA follows: TGTGCCAGCAGTCGGGACAGCTCCTACAATGAGCAGTTCTTC.

The rearrangement uses TRBV19 and TRBJ1-4; D not certain. Trimming removed 2 bases from V and 3 bases from J, with 10 bases in between. The CDR3 extends over 15 amino acids. Germline values: CDR1 LNHDA, CDR2 SQIVND (reference sequence). The CDR3 region has the DNA TGTGCCAGTAGTATAATCGGGAATTCTAATGAAAAACTGTTTTTT. As protein: CASSIIGNSNEKLFF. The variable domain in full, completed from reference TRBV19 and TRBJ1-4, reads DGGITQSPKYLFRKEGQNVTLSCEQNLNHDAMYWYRQDPGQGLRLIYYSQIVNDFQKGDIAEGYSVSREKKESFPLTVTSAQKNPTAFYLCASSIIGNSNEKLFFGSGTQLSVL.

This chain joins TRBV6-4 and TRBJ2-1, with TRBD2 identical over 7 bases. Germline V CDR1 and CDR2: MRHNA, SNTAGT. J lost 8 bases, V lost 4 bases, and 2 bases had no gene match. The CDR3 is made up of 12 amino acids. CDR3 nucleotide sequence: TGTGCCAGCAGTGGGACTAGTGATGAGCAGTTCTTC. Protein: CASSGTSDEQFF.

The rearrangement links TRBV4-1 to TRBJ2-7; a possible D gene is TRBD2 (11 bases). Trimming pared 1 base from V and 2 bases from J, leaving 21 bases between. This CDR3 spans 18 amino acids. Per germline, CDR1 MGHRA and CDR2 YSYEKL. The CDR3 DNA follows: TGCGCCAGCAGCCAAGGGGACAGGGGACTAGCGGCACCCTACGAGCAGTACTTC. This translates into CASSQGDRGLAAPYEQYF.

The gene calls are TRBV7-9 and TRBJ1-1; 8 nucleotides agree with TRBD1. CDR3 size: 13 residues. Trimming removed 4 bases from V and 11 bases from J; junction bases left unmatched: 9. CDR1 is SEHNR, CDR2 FQNEAQ, per germline (reference sequence). The CDR3 sequence: CASSYGTGVPAFF. CDR3 coding DNA: TGTGCCAGCAGCTACGGGACAGGCGTCCCGGCTTTCTTT.

The CDR3 sequence: CASIRDRAYNEQFF. The CDR3 nucleotides are TGTGCATCAATCCGGGACAGGGCTTACAATGAGCAGTTCTTC. The chain recombines TRBV30 with TRBJ2-1, with TRBD1 matching 9 bases. Germline loops: CDR1 GTSNPN, CDR2 SVGIG (reference sequence). This CDR3 region has 14 residues. The full variable domain, with the rest looked up from reference TRBV30 and TRBJ2-1, is SQTIHQWPATLVQPVGSPLSLECTVEGTSNPNLYWYRQAAGRGLQLLFYSVGIGQISSEVPQNLSASRPQDRQFILSSKKLLLSDSGFYLCASIRDRAYNEQFFGPGTRLTVL.

Only a few counts were recorded for this clone. The chain employs TRBV28 and TRBJ1-5; D might be TRBD1 (6 bases). Germline CDR1 and CDR2: MDHEN and SYDVKM. CDR3 size: 13 residues. V was clipped by 8 bases and J by 5 bases, with 13 bases between them. CDR3 coding DNA: TGTGCCAGCTCCGGGGGGGCCGATCAGCCCCAGCATTTT. It yields the protein CASSGGADQPQHF. Looking up the rest from reference TRBV28 and TRBJ1-5 gives the full variable domain: DVKVTQSSRYLVKRTGEKVFLECVQDMDHENMFWYRQDPGLGLRLIYFSYDVKMKEKGDIPEGYSVSREKKERFSLILESASTNQTSMYLCASSGGADQPQHFGDGTRLSIL.

This clone was seen just once. The V and J genes are TRBV5-1 and TRBJ2-7; 7 bases fit TRBD1. Germline V gives CDR1 SGHRS, CDR2 YFSETQ. CDR3 size: 16 residues. After removal of 2 bases from V and 3 bases from J, the junction contained 11 bases not matched to a gene. The CDR3 nucleotides are TGCGCCAGCAGCTTTACTCGGACAGGATCCGGCTACGAGCAGTACTTC. Residues: CASSFTRTGSGYEQYF.

This sequence joins TRBV7-2 and TRBJ1-1; D gene ambiguous. V lost 1 base and J 4 bases, leaving 10 bases between the germline ends. CDR1 SGHTA and CDR2 FQGNSA come from the germline V gene. The CDR3 consists of 14 residues. CDR3 in DNA: TGTGCCAGCAGCTTAGTGGTGCCGGGCACTGAAGCTTTCTTT. Its protein product is CASSLVVPGTEAFF.

The chain employs TRBV28 and TRBJ2-3, with 8 bases that match TRBD2. The ends lost 8 bases at V and 5 bases at J; junction bases unmatched: 15. CDR3 length: 16 residues. In germline, CDR1 is MDHEN, CDR2 SYDVKM. The CDR3 is CASWPGGRHGGDTQYF. CDR3 bases: TGTGCCAGCTGGCCGGGGGGGCGCCATGGGGGAGATACGCAGTATTTT.

The V gene is TRBV7-9, the J gene TRBJ2-7; D unresolved. With 5 bases removed from V and 4 bases from J, the gap between germline ends came to 9 bases. CDR3 length equals 12 residues. Germline assignment: CDR1 SEHNR and CDR2 FQNEAQ (reference sequence). Here the CDR3 DNA reads TGTGCCAGCAGCCCACATCCTTACGAGCAGTACTTC. Protein product: CASSPHPYEQYF.

This chain links TRBV5-4 with TRBJ2-2; D remains ambiguous. V dropped 10 bases and J dropped 8 bases, with 15 bases sitting between them. The CDR3 is 12 residues long. CDR1 SGHNT and CDR2 YYREEE come from the germline V gene (reference sequence). CDR3 loop: CAHPVVSGELFF. CDR3 DNA: TGTGCCCACCCGGTGGTTAGTGGGGAGCTGTTTTTT.

The rearrangement joins TRBV10-3 to TRBJ2-3; 8 bases align to TRBD2. The CDR3 totals 15 residues. Trimming at V came to 4 bases and at J to 0 bases, leaving 3 bases not matched to a gene. Germline V gene data show CDR1 as ENHRY and CDR2 as SYGVKD. The DNA of the CDR3 is TGTGCCATCAGTGTTAGCGGGGATAGCACAGATACGCAGTATTTT. It specifies CAISVSGDSTDTQYF.

This rearrangement joins TRBV29-1 to TRBJ2-2; 9 positions match TRBD1. V lost 6 bases, J lost 5 bases, and 4 bases stayed unmatched. Germline V lookup: CDR1 SQVTM, CDR2 ANQGSEA. CDR3 length: 13 residues. CDR3 loop: CSVDRGNTGELFF. The CDR3 DNA reads TGCAGCGTCGACAGGGGGAATACCGGGGAGCTGTTTTTT.

This chain uses TRBV25-1 with TRBJ1-4; 9 bases align to TRBD1. Germline-derived CDR1 and CDR2 are MGHDK and SYGVNS. The CDR3 contains 15 residues. Trimming removed 1 base from V and 7 bases from J; junction bases left unmatched: 4. CDR3 nucleotides: TGTGCCAGCAGTGAATGGACAGGGGTCGGTGAAAAACTGTTTTTT. Its protein is CASSEWTGVGEKLFF.

This chain links TRBV2 with TRBJ2-5, with 12 nucleotides matching TRBD2. Trimming removed 6 bases from V and 4 bases from J; junction bases left unmatched: 6. CDR3 length equals 15 residues. Per germline, CDR1 SNHLY and CDR2 FYNNEI. CDR3 in amino acids: CASRDRLAGAETQYF. CDR3 nucleotides: TGTGCCAGCAGGGATAGACTAGCGGGAGCAGAGACCCAGTACTTC.

This chain links TRBV7-8 with TRBJ2-5, with TRBD2 as a possible D gene (5 bases). Trimming shortened V by 0 bases and J by 1 base, and 15 bases separated the two germline ends. The CDR3 has 17 amino acids. Germline loops: CDR1 SGHVS, CDR2 FQNEAQ. The chain's CDR3 is CASSLARGGTFQETQYF. DNA for the CDR3: TGTGCCAGCAGCTTAGCGCGTGGAGGTACTTTCCAAGAGACCCAGTACTTC.

The chain combines TRBV27 with TRBJ2-7; 8 bases match TRBD2. Germline lookup yields CDR1 MNHEY and CDR2 SMNVEV (reference sequence). This CDR3 is 13 amino acids long. J lost 7 bases, V lost 10 bases, and 12 bases had no gene match. In DNA form, the CDR3 reads TGTGCCACCTCTCCCGGGAGGGCTGTAGAGCAGTACTTC. It is translated as CATSPGRAVEQYF.

The chain links TRBV7-6 to TRBJ2-7; 7 bases map to TRBD2. The CDR3 totals 16 residues. The germline V gene has CDR1 SGHVS and CDR2 FNYEAQ. The V and J ends lost 1 base and 3 bases, in that order; junction bases with no gene match: 9. CDR3 in amino acids: CASSLGGLVHLYEQYF. The CDR3 DNA follows: TGTGCCAGCAGCTTAGGTGGACTAGTCCATCTCTACGAGCAGTACTTC.

V usage is TRBV12-5 and J usage is TRBJ2-5; TRBD1 matches at 11 bases. V lost 4 bases, J lost 4 bases, and 14 bases stayed unmatched. The CDR3 consists of 18 residues. CDR1 is LGHNT, CDR2 FRNRAP, per germline. The CDR3 bases are TGTGCTAGTGGTTCCCCGGTGGACAGGGGGCTTCGGCCAGAGACCCAGTACTTC. Translating gives CASGSPVDRGLRPETQYF. Full variable domain (outside the CDR3, taken from reference TRBV12-5 and TRBJ2-5): DARVTQTPRHKVTEMGQEVTMRCQPILGHNTVFWYRQTMMQGLELLAYFRNRAPLDDSGMPKDRFSAEMPDATLATLKIQPSEPRDSAVYFCASGSPVDRGLRPETQYFGPGTRLLVL.

The V gene is TRBV4-3, the J gene TRBJ2-1, with D possibly TRBD2 on 7 matching bases. CDR1 and CDR2 from the germline V gene are LGHNA and YSLEER. The CDR3 runs to 16 residues. V lost 11 bases and J 6 bases, leaving 26 bases between the germline ends. As DNA, the CDR3 is TGCGCCTCCGGATTGGAGGGGGGGGTGAGCCCCAATGAGCAGTTCTTC. Its translation: CASGLEGGVSPNEQFF.

V usage is TRBV27 and J usage is TRBJ2-3, with D hard to call. Trimming took 5 bases from V and 4 from J, leaving 7 bases between them. The CDR3 loop spans 12 amino acids. Per the germline V gene, CDR1 is MNHEY and CDR2 is SMNVEV (reference sequence). The CDR3 reads CASSPSSDTQYF. The CDR3 bases are TGTGCCAGCAGTCCCTCCTCAGATACGCAGTATTTT.